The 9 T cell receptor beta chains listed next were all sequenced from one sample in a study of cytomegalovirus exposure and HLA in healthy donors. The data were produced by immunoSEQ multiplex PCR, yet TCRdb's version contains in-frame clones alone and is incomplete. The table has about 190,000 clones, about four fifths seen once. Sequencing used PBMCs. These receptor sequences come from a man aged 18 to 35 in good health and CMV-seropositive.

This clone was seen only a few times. CDR3 sequence reads: CAWSVHRATEAFF. CDR3 coding DNA: TGTGCCTGGAGTGTACACAGGGCCACTGAAGCTTTCTTT. V gene TRBV30 combines with J gene TRBJ1-1; weak D call: TRBD1 (6 bases). V lost 0 bases and J 4 bases, leaving 9 bases between the germline ends. Germline V gene data show CDR1 as GTSNPN and CDR2 as SVGIG (reference sequence). CDR3 length equals 13 residues.

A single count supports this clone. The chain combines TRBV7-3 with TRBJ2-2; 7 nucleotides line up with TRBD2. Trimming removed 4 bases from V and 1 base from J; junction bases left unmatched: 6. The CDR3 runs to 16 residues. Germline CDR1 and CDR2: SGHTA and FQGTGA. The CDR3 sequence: CASSSSPGGNTGELFF. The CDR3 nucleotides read TGTGCCAGCAGCTCCTCTCCGGGAGGGAACACCGGGGAGCTGTTTTTT.

CDR3 coding DNA: TGTGCCAGCAGCGCGTCCCGGGACAGGTTTCGACACCGCACAGATACGCAGTATTTT. As protein: CASSASRDRFRHRTDTQYF. V is TRBV7-6 and J is TRBJ2-3; 8 bases are shared with TRBD1. The germline gives CDR1 SGHVS, CDR2 FNYEAQ. The CDR3 contains 19 residues. Trimming took 5 bases from V and 1 from J; bases not matched to a gene: 17.

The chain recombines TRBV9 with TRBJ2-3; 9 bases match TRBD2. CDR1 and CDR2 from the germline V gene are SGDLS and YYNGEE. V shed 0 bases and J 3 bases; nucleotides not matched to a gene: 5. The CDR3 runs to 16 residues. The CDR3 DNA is TGTGCCAGCAGCGTAGCTAGCGGGATTGTGACAGATACGCAGTATTTT. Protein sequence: CASSVASGIVTDTQYF.

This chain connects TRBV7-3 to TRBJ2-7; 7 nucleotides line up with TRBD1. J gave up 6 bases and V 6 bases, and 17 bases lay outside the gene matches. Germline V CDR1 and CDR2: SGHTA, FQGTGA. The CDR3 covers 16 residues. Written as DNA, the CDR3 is TGTGCCAGCAGATTAGGACAGGTCCAAAGATGGGGCGAGCAGTACTTC. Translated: CASRLGQVQRWGEQYF.

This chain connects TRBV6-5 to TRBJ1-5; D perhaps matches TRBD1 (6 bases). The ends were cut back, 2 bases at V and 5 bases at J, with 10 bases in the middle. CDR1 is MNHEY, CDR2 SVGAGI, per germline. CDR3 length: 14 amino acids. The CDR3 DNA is TGTGCCAGCAGTTACGGGGCAGGGGATCAGCCCCAGCATTTT. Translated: CASSYGAGDQPQHF.

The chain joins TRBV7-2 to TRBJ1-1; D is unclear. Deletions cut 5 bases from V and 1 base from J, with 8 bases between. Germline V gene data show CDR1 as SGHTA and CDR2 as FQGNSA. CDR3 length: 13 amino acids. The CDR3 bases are TGTGCCAGCAGCCCACCCGGGAACACTGAAGCTTTCTTT. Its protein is CASSPPGNTEAFF. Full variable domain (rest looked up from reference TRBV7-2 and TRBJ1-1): GAGVSQSPSNKVTEKGKDVELRCDPISGHTALYWYRQSLGQGLEFLIYFQGNSAPDKSGLPSDRFSAERTGGSVSTLTIQRTQQEDSAVYLCASSPPGNTEAFFGQGTRLTVV.

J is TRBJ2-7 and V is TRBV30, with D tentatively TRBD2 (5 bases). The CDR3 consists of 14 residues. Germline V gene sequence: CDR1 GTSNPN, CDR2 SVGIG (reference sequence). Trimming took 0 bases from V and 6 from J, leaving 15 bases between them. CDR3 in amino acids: CAWSVGVVRGEQYF. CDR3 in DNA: TGTGCCTGGAGTGTCGGGGTCGTCCGAGGCGAGCAGTACTTC.

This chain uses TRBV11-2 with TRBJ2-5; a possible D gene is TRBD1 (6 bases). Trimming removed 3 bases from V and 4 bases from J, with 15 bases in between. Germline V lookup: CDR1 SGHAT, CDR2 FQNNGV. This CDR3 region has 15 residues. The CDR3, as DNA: TGTGCCAGCAGCTTGGTTCGGGGCAGGGGAGAGACCCAGTACTTC. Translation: CASSLVRGRGETQYF.